This record looks at one T cell receptor (beta chain) sequence and its context. The sample originates from a study of cytomegalovirus exposure and HLA in healthy donors. Germline CDR1 and CDR2: MGHRA and YSYEKL. CDR3 size: 17 residues. The trim removed 1 base at V and 10 bases at J, leaving 7 bases unmatched. A multiplex PCR was run with 60 Vbeta primers and 13 Jbeta primers. TCRdb's copy holds only in-frame clones and misses some; the assay was immunoSEQ multiplex PCR. Of about 170,000 clones detected, approximately 85% appear once; the ten largest clones hold around 2.5%. J is TRBJ2-2 and V is TRBV4-1; 15 bases agree with TRBD2. What was sequenced was PBMCs. The sequence was obtained from a man aged 30-40 years in good health and CMV-seropositive. The CDR3 DNA reads as TGCGCCAGCAGCCAAGCCCCCGGGACTAGCGGGAGGAAGGAGCTGTTTTTT. The encoded protein is CASSQAPGTSGRKELFF.